This T cell receptor beta chain was sequenced in a study of T-cell memory formation after mild COVID-19. Study results and caveats: Detection of some responders pre-infection suggested pre-existing cross-reactive memory T cells participated. Later expanders leaned CD4+, whereas clones that contracted between day 15 and 85 were balanced CD4/CD8. Contracting CD4+ clones lay largely in CM and EM, with CD8+ ones residing in EMRA. Unconfirmed was the SARS-CoV-2 specificity of second-wave clones that peaked on day 37.

TCRdb independently ran MiXCR on the 5' RACE reads; one entry per CDR3 protein. The table has around 200,000 distinct CDR3 sequences, 10% seen once. Germline assignment: CDR1 DFQATT and CDR2 SNEGSKA (reference sequence). The CDR3 has 15 residues. Trimming took off 1 base at V and 1 base at J, with 13 bases between the two ends. As regards this clonotype: Its antigen is currently unknown.

The chain combines TRBV20-1 with TRBJ2-5, with D perhaps matching TRBD2 (5 bases). This sequence originates from a young man who had mild COVID-19 (a few samples of this study predate the infection). Cell type and time point are not known. Source material: PBMCs or a T cell subset sorted from them (not recorded which). CDR3 nucleotides: TGCAGTGCTAGAGGCGGTCGGGGAACCCAAGAGACCCAGTACTTC. As protein: CSARGGRGTQETQYF.